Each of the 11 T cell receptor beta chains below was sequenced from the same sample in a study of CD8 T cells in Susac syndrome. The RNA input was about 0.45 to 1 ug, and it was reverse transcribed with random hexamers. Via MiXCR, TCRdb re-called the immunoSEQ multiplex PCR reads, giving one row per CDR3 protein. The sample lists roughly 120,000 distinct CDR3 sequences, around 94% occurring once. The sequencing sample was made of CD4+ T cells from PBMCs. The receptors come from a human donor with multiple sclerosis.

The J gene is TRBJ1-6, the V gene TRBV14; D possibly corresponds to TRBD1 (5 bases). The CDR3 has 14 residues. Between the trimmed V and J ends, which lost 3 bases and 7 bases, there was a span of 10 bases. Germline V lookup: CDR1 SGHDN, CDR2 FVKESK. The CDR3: CASSQGVSNSPLHF. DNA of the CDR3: TGTGCCAGCAGCCAGGGGGTGAGCAATTCACCCCTCCACTTT.

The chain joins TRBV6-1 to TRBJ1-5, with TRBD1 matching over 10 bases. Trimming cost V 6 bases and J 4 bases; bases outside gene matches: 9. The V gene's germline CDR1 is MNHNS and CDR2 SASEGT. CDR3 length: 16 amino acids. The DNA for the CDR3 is TGTGCCAGCAGCTCCGGGACAGGGGTTTCAAATCAGCCCCAGCATTTT. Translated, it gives CASSSGTGVSNQPQHF.

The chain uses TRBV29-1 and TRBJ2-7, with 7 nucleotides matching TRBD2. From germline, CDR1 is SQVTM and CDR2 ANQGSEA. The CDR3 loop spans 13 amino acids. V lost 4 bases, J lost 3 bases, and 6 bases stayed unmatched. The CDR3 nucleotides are TGCAGCGTTGCCCGGGGACTACTCTACGAGCAGTACTTC. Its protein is CSVARGLLYEQYF.

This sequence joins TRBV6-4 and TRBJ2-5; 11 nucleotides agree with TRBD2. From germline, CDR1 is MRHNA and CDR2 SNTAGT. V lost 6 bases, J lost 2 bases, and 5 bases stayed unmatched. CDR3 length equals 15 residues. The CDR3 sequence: CASSLLAGAQETQYF. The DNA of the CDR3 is TGTGCCAGCAGCCTACTAGCGGGGGCTCAAGAGACCCAGTACTTC.

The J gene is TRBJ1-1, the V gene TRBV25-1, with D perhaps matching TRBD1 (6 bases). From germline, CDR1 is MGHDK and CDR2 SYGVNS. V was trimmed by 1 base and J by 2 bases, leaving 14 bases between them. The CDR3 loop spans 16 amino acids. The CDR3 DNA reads TGTGCCAGCAGTGAATTGATGGGCAGGGGAAACACTGAAGCTTTCTTT. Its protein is CASSELMGRGNTEAFF.

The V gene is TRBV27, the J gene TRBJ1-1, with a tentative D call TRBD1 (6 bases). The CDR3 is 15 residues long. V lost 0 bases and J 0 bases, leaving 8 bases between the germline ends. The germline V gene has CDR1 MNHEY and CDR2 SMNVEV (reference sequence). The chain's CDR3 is CASSLSGQLNTEAFF. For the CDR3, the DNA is TGTGCCAGCAGTTTATCAGGACAGTTGAACACTGAAGCTTTCTTT.

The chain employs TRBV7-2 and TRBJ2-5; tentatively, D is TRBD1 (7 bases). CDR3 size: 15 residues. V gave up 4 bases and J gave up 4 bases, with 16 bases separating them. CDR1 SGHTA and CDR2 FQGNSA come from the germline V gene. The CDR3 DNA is TGTGCCAGCAGCTACCTCAGGGGGGCGGGAGAGACCCAGTACTTC. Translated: CASSYLRGAGETQYF.

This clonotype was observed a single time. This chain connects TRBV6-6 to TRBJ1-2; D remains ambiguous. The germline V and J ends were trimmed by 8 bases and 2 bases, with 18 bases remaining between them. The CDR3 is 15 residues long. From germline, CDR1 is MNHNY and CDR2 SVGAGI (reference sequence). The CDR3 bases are TGTGCCAGCCACATAAACCGGGGAGCAAACTATGGCTACACCTTC. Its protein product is CASHINRGANYGYTF.

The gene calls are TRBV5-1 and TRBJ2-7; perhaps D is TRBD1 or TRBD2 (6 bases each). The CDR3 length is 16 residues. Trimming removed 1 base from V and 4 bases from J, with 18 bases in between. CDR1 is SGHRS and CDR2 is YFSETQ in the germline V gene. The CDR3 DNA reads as TGCGCCAGCAGCTTGTACCACAGGGCGGCGGGATACGAGCAGTACTTC. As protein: CASSLYHRAAGYEQYF.

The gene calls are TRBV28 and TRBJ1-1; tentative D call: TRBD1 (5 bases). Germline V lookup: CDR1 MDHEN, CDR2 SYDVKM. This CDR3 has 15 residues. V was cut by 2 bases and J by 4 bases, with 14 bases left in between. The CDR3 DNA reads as TGTGCCAGCAGTTTACGCCAGGGTTTGCGCACTGAAGCTTTCTTT. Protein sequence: CASSLRQGLRTEAFF.

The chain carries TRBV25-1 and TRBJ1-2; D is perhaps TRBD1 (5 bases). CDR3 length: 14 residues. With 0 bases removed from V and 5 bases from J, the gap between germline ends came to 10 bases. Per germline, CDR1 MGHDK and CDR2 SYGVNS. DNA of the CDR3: TGTGCCAGCAGTGAATACGAGGGACTTTATGGCTACACCTTC. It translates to CASSEYEGLYGYTF.